This TCR beta chain comes out of a study of Graves' ophthalmopathy and Graves' hyperthyroidism. For the study at large: Researchers obtained peripheral blood at initial diagnosis, before any treatment had begun. Findings and limits, study-wide: At about 69% sensitivity and 72.22% specificity, the model predicted progression of the ophthalmopathy. Thyroid clonotypes that were expanded above 0.001 frequency mostly also appeared in blood.

Germline V gene lookup returns CDR1 LNHDA and CDR2 SQIVND (reference sequence). V was trimmed by 1 base and J by 1 base, leaving 7 bases between them. CDR3 length: 14 amino acids. The study amplified TCR beta CDR3 regions using RNA transcripts. The authors performed first-round RT-PCR with HTBI primers and then a second-round multiplex PCR. TCRdb reprocessed the multiplex PCR reads with MiXCR, giving one entry per CDR3 protein. The sample holds about 390,000 distinct CDR3 sequences, 15% to 17% seen once. In its sample, this clonotype was seen many times. The antigen is unknown. Uncontrolled infections, other autoimmune diseases, pregnancy or lactation barred patients from enrollment.

The receptor was isolated from a woman between 18 and 30 years old with stable Graves' hyperthyroidism. Sequences were obtained from peripheral blood. The rearrangement links TRBV19 to TRBJ1-1; D is unresolved. The CDR3 sequence is CASSIVGSNTEAFF. CDR3 in DNA: TGTGCCAGTAGTATAGTAGGGTCGAACACTGAAGCTTTCTTT.